This T cell receptor beta chain emerged from a study of blood T cell repertoires in COVID-19. Across the study: COVID-19 samples collected from the United States, Italy and Spain covered acute and convalescent phases.

This table comes from immunoSEQ multiplex PCR, and its TCRdb copy is limited to in-frame clones, with some not included. The repertoire consists of more than 150,000 clones, with roughly 88% occurring once and the leading ten covering approximately 12%. Losses at the gene ends were 8 bases for V and 10 bases for J; bases not matched to a gene: 18. The CDR3 sequence is 17 residues long. Germline lookup yields CDR1 MNHEY and CDR2 SMNVEV (reference sequence). The clonotype comes from a woman aged 60-75 years who had recovered from COVID-19. Specimen: PBMCs or T cells enriched from blood (not recorded which). This chain uses TRBV27 with TRBJ1-6, with 9 bases that match TRBD1. This chain's CDR3 is CASAPRPGQGQWSPLHF. The CDR3 DNA reads TGTGCCAGCGCCCCCCGGCCGGGACAGGGACAGTGGTCACCCCTCCACTTT.